This T cell receptor (beta chain) was sequenced during a study of blood T cell repertoires in COVID-19. Study summary: There were acute and convalescent COVID-19 samples, and they came from the United States, Italy and Spain.

Germline lookup yields CDR1 LNHDA and CDR2 SQIVND (reference sequence). V was shortened by 1 base and J by 2 bases, with 11 bases between the two germline ends. The CDR3 loop spans 15 amino acids. As processed by the authors: Amplification of reference gene primers was used by the study to estimate nucleated cell counts. The data were produced by immunoSEQ multiplex PCR, yet TCRdb's version contains in-frame clones alone and is incomplete. D and trimming were read from the DNA, whereas the V and J calls and clone size are those reported in that table. The sample has under 200,000 clones, 79% seen once. The Seattle patients, enrolled during active infection, were followed longitudinally.

The chain couples TRBV19 to TRBJ2-5; D perhaps matches TRBD2 (5 bases). Sequencing was performed on peripheral blood. The source of this sequence is a woman in her sixties or seventies with COVID-19, enrolled during active disease. In DNA, the CDR3 is TGTGCCAGTAGTATAGGCGGGCATCAACAAGAGACCCAGTACTTC. This gives the protein CASSIGGHQQETQYF. The whole variable domain, remainder taken from reference TRBV19 and TRBJ2-5, is DGGITQSPKYLFRKEGQNVTLSCEQNLNHDAMYWYRQDPGQGLRLIYYSQIVNDFQKGDIAEGYSVSREKKESFPLTVTSAQKNPTAFYLCASSIGGHQQETQYFGPGTRLLVL.